This T cell receptor (beta chain) emerged from a study of cytomegalovirus exposure and HLA in healthy donors. As for the donors, each was a healthy bone marrow donor. The CDR3 length is 17 residues. V dropped 3 bases and J dropped 0; count of bases not matched to a gene: 8. CDR1 is LNHNV, CDR2 YYDKDF, per germline (reference sequence). The PCR had 60 Vbeta and 13 Jbeta primers. Using immunoSEQ multiplex PCR, the repertoire was profiled, and TCRdb retains in-frame clones only, with some absent. The sample lists about 130,000 clones, roughly four fifths seen once, with roughly 1.2% in the top ten. A single count supports this clone. The antigen is unknown. General study results and limits: Clonal expansion, a later analysis showed, was greater in HLA-associated TCR beta chains than in equally common others.

This clonotype was sampled from a girl under 10 years old in good health and CMV-seronegative. The rearrangement links TRBV15 to TRBJ2-3; 8 bases agree with TRBD1. The sample comprised PBMCs. For the CDR3, the DNA is TGTGCCACCAGCAGGATTGGACAGGGAAGCAGCACAGATACGCAGTATTTT. As protein: CATSRIGQGSSTDTQYF.